A selection of T cell receptor beta chains follows, all from one sample in a study of glioma-infiltrating T cells. TCRdb re-analysed the multiplex PCR reads in MiXCR, keeping a single row per CDR3 protein. The profile shows approximately 140,000 distinct CDR3 sequences, 20% to 25% of them singletons. Sequencing input: glioma tissue, nonneoplastic brain tissue, or PBMCs (not recorded which). The origin of the receptors is a human donor with low-grade glioma or glioblastoma, undergoing nonglioma brain surgery, or in good health (not recorded which). CDR3s leave out the opening cysteine and the closing phenylalanine or tryptophan. Each record gives: clone size, V gene, J gene, CDR3 protein. Expanded clones get a size class; other rows say once, few or many, or leave the size out.

abundance: few
v_gene: TRBV6-2/TRBV6-3
j_gene: TRBJ1-2
CDR3aa: ASSYTGLLYGCT

abundance: many
v_gene: TRBV28
j_gene: TRBJ2-3
CDR3aa: ASSSGTFTDTQY

abundance: .
v_gene: TRBV7-6
j_gene: TRBJ2-1
CDR3aa: ASRADDRGPYNEQF

abundance: .
v_gene: TRBV11-2
j_gene: TRBJ2-1
CDR3aa: ASSHGTSGGNNEQF

abundance: few
v_gene: TRBV29-1
j_gene: TRBJ2-1
CDR3aa: SVEKDTRSYNEQF

abundance: few
v_gene: TRBV20-1
j_gene: TRBJ2-1
CDR3aa: SASKKPHEQF

abundance: .
v_gene: TRBV29-1
j_gene: TRBJ2-1
CDR3aa: SARLDGGQTSYNEQF

abundance: once
v_gene: TRBV20-1
j_gene: TRBJ2-3
CDR3aa: SARAGTDSTNTQY

abundance: many
v_gene: TRBV6-6
j_gene: TRBJ2-3
CDR3aa: ASSYSLSGSTDTQY

abundance: .
v_gene: TRBV18
j_gene: TRBJ1-1
CDR3aa: ASSPQLANTEAF

abundance: .
v_gene: TRBV18
j_gene: TRBJ2-1
CDR3aa: ASSPEGTSGGKIYNEQF

abundance: few
v_gene: TRBV19
j_gene: TRBJ1-2
CDR3aa: ASSIASINYGYT

abundance: few
v_gene: TRBV7-8
j_gene: TRBJ1-5
CDR3aa: ASTRGRNQPQH

abundance: .
v_gene: TRBV28
j_gene: TRBJ1-5
CDR3aa: ASTPDRDSNQPQH

abundance: .
v_gene: TRBV6-1
j_gene: TRBJ1-1
CDR3aa: VSTSLGQRDTEAF

abundance: .
v_gene: TRBV19
j_gene: TRBJ2-1
CDR3aa: ASTSTGINEQF

abundance: .
v_gene: TRBV3-1
j_gene: TRBJ1-3
CDR3aa: ASSQATSGNTIY

abundance: .
v_gene: TRBV6-4
j_gene: TRBJ1-1
CDR3aa: ASSELLNTEAF

abundance: few
v_gene: TRBV11-2
j_gene: TRBJ2-3
CDR3aa: ASSPARHRGTDTQY

abundance: many
v_gene: TRBV28
j_gene: TRBJ1-1
CDR3aa: ASRPPRSNTEAF

abundance: many
v_gene: TRBV6-2/TRBV6-3
j_gene: TRBJ1-5
CDR3aa: ASSYFSNQPQH

abundance: .
v_gene: TRBV7-9
j_gene: TRBJ1-2
CDR3aa: ASSSPGANYGYT

abundance: .
v_gene: TRBV28
j_gene: TRBJ1-4
CDR3aa: ASTADGGGENEKLF

abundance: .
v_gene: TRBV18
j_gene: TRBJ1-5
CDR3aa: ASSLASGGGKWPQH

abundance: .
v_gene: TRBV11-2
j_gene: TRBJ2-1
CDR3aa: ASSLGAGSYNEQF

abundance: .
v_gene: TRBV6-1
j_gene: TRBJ2-3
CDR3aa: ASSELTGSVPTGTQY

abundance: few
v_gene: TRBV28
j_gene: TRBJ2-1
CDR3aa: ASSDSGLAGGRRPDEQF

abundance: many
v_gene: TRBV28
j_gene: TRBJ1-5
CDR3aa: ASSLSASNQPQH

abundance: many
v_gene: TRBV20-1
j_gene: TRBJ2-5
CDR3aa: SARVREGRRETQY

abundance: .
v_gene: TRBV30
j_gene: TRBJ1-1
CDR3aa: AWIGGVTEAF

abundance: .
v_gene: TRBV4-1
j_gene: TRBJ2-3
CDR3aa: ASSQDPTSGGTDTQY

abundance: few
v_gene: TRBV6-1
j_gene: TRBJ2-5
CDR3aa: ASSSGGYQETQY

abundance: .
v_gene: TRBV12-3/TRBV12-4
j_gene: TRBJ2-1
CDR3aa: ASSLGRAYNEQF

abundance: .
v_gene: TRBV7-9
j_gene: TRBJ1-4
CDR3aa: ASSSQGEKLF

abundance: few
v_gene: TRBV19
j_gene: TRBJ2-1
CDR3aa: ASTRGGGASNEQF

abundance: once
v_gene: TRBV6-5
j_gene: TRBJ1-4
CDR3aa: ARRPPGGGNEKLF

abundance: few
v_gene: TRBV20-1
j_gene: TRBJ2-1
CDR3aa: SARDGQSYNEQF

abundance: .
v_gene: TRBV5-1
j_gene: TRBJ2-1
CDR3aa: ASALGVHEQF

abundance: .
v_gene: TRBV7-9
j_gene: TRBJ1-1
CDR3aa: ASSFHRGGTEAF

abundance: .
v_gene: TRBV2
j_gene: TRBJ1-2
CDR3aa: ASSETTGGYT

abundance: many
v_gene: TRBV7-6
j_gene: TRBJ2-2
CDR3aa: ASSLTNTGELF

abundance: .
v_gene: TRBV6-5
j_gene: TRBJ1-5
CDR3aa: AISEHPVGGQPQH

abundance: many
v_gene: TRBV27
j_gene: TRBJ1-2
CDR3aa: ASLSQDRGNGYT

abundance: few
v_gene: TRBV14
j_gene: TRBJ2-5
CDR3aa: ASSQGPTSFGTQY

abundance: .
v_gene: TRBV18
j_gene: TRBJ2-1
CDR3aa: ASSPPTVSRPRYNEQF

abundance: .
v_gene: TRBV19
j_gene: TRBJ1-6
CDR3aa: ASSSNNRGGNSPLH

abundance: few
v_gene: TRBV2
j_gene: TRBJ2-2
CDR3aa: ASSEEGLAVFGELF

abundance: many
v_gene: TRBV6-1
j_gene: TRBJ2-3
CDR3aa: ASMFPAGDTQY

abundance: many
v_gene: TRBV6-1
j_gene: TRBJ1-1
CDR3aa: ASSGQGTSNTEAF

abundance: .
v_gene: TRBV5-6
j_gene: TRBJ2-5
CDR3aa: ASSLSPGLLY

abundance: many
v_gene: TRBV6-6
j_gene: TRBJ2-1
CDR3aa: ASSYSRRGDEQF

abundance: many
v_gene: TRBV6-1
j_gene: TRBJ2-3
CDR3aa: ASTQYQGRDADTQY

abundance: .
v_gene: TRBV7-6
j_gene: TRBJ1-5
CDR3aa: ETGTDAYGNQPQH

abundance: many
v_gene: TRBV20-1
j_gene: TRBJ1-1
CDR3aa: SARLGTEAF

abundance: .
v_gene: TRBV7-9
j_gene: TRBJ1-1
CDR3aa: ASSLGRGFDWAF

abundance: .
v_gene: TRBV15
j_gene: TRBJ1-1
CDR3aa: ATSSTGRIWNTEAL

abundance: medium-sized
v_gene: TRBV20-1
j_gene: TRBJ1-2
CDR3aa: SARPRAYGYT

abundance: .
v_gene: TRBV7-3
j_gene: TRBJ1-1
CDR3aa: ASSLNPSNTEAF

abundance: few
v_gene: TRBV7-3
j_gene: TRBJ1-1
CDR3aa: ASSADAPTEAF